The following is a T cell receptor (beta chain) sequence with its context. The antigen it recognizes is unknown. Base qualities are not at hand, and no much larger clone is one base apart. TCRbeta CDR3 regions were amplified from genomic DNA using the immunoSEQ Assay, a bias-controlled multiplex PCR. The study's processing was this. Within the assay, amplification of reference gene primers was used to estimate how many nucleated cells each sample contained. Sequence reads were collapsed and filtered to measure the absolute abundance of every unique TCRbeta CDR3 rearrangement. Productive Simpson clonality was computed per sample as the square root of Simpson's diversity index over productive rearrangements. The table comes from immuneACCESS by way of TCRdb, which keeps in-frame sequences with V and J called. Part of the clones is missing from these tables; in studies checked, under half for an unresolved V gene and the rest for unknown reasons. That table gives V, J and clone size, and the DNA gave D and trimming. For this sample there are 250,000 to 300,000 clones; approximately 91% appear just once. The ten largest clones capture under 3% of the sample.

Trimming costs V 5 bases and J 1 base, and their ends lie 23 bases apart. From the cysteine up to the phenylalanine, the CDR3 has a length of 18 residues. Solely the CDR3 DNA is kept, with 54 bases framed from the first base. The germline V gene (reference sequence) supplies CDR1 LNHDA and CDR2 SQIVND. Enrolling through a virtual design, the prospective study's participants ranged in age from about 18 to 100 years and lived across some 22 United States geographic areas. Cohort assignment in the prospective study relied on participant-reported clinical history from a screening survey and a study questionnaire. Each participant in the prospective study had whole blood, serum and a nasopharyngeal or oropharyngeal swab collected by mobile phlebotomists. Over an approximately 2-month period, participants in the prospective study had the option of providing additional blood draws and questionnaires. Prospective study blood samples were shipped either frozen or at room temperature before DNA extraction.

This record comes from a study of blood T cell repertoires in COVID-19 (dated by TCRdb to 2018 to 2021). Study-wide context: The collaborator samples originated in the United States, Italy and Spain and spanned the acute and convalescent phases of COVID-19. The prospective study material was composed of cDNA or gDNA derived from T cells, B-cell-depleted T cells, or PBMCs. Where available, HLA class I and class II types were obtained from metadata supplied by the sample provider rather than from assay-based typing. A freely available public database, intended as a resource for researchers studying the immune response to SARS-CoV-2, is where the repertoires were released. A de-identified subject ID, COVID-19 status, age in years and sex were almost always included in the sample metadata. The dataset comprised deeply sampled blood TCRbeta repertoires from subjects exposed to, actively infected with, or recovered from COVID-19. The samples were drawn from the first 160 participants of the ongoing ImmuneRACE study and from some 1,300 subjects provided by 6 global collaborators.

The paper as a whole reports these results and caveats: How much clinical and demographic metadata was included differed by source and by participant, and the metadata was provided uncurated.

The source of this sequence is a woman aged 40 to 49 with acute COVID-19. The rearranged chain carries TRBV19 and TRBJ1-1; 6 matching bases give a weak D call of TRBD1. Sequenced sample: PBMCs or T cells enriched from blood (not recorded which). This receptor has the CDR3 CASSSGGAFLAENTEAFF. In nucleotide form, the sequence is TGTGCCAGTAGTTCCGGGGGGGCTTTTCTCGCCGAGAACACTGAAGCTTTCTTT.